A single sample is the source of the 10 T cell receptor beta chains below, sequenced in a study of blood T cell repertoires in COVID-19. The assay was immunoSEQ multiplex PCR, and TCRdb's table has in-frame clones only and misses some. The data hold 250,000 to 300,000 clones, with 75% to 90% observed a single time. The specimen sequenced was peripheral blood. The receptors were gathered from a man aged 55 to 70 who had recovered from COVID-19.

V usage is TRBV25-1 and J usage is TRBJ1-1; D possibly corresponds to TRBD1 (5 bases). The CDR3 is made up of 14 amino acids. V was clipped by 3 bases and J by 6 bases, with 14 bases between them. The V gene's germline CDR1 is MGHDK and CDR2 SYGVNS. This CDR3 is CASSDLGPRAEAFF. The CDR3 nucleotides read TGTGCCAGCAGTGATTTGGGGCCCAGGGCTGAAGCTTTCTTT.

V and J are TRBV5-8 and TRBJ2-6; the D is unclear. CDR1 is SGHTS and CDR2 is YDEGEE in the germline V gene. Trimming shortened V by 3 bases and J by 0 bases, and 7 bases separated the two germline ends. The CDR3 totals 15 residues. The CDR3 nucleotides are TGTGCCAGCAGCTCCTACTTCTCTGGGGCCAACGTCCTGACTTTC. This codes for CASSSYFSGANVLTF.

The chain has TRBV11-2 and TRBJ1-2, with 10 bases aligning to TRBD1. V shed 5 bases and J 10 bases; nucleotides not matched to a gene: 10. Germline V gene data show CDR1 as SGHAT and CDR2 as FQNNGV. CDR3 length: 14 residues. CDR3 coding DNA: TGTGCCAGCAGCCCCCCCGGGACAGGGGCAACCTACACCTTC. Translating it yields CASSPPGTGATYTF.

This clone was recorded once. V usage is TRBV5-1 and J usage is TRBJ1-4; a weak D match, TRBD1 (6 bases). Trimming pared 0 bases from V and 3 bases from J, leaving 9 bases between. There are 15 residues in the CDR3. Germline V gives CDR1 SGHRS, CDR2 YFSETQ. DNA for the CDR3: TGCGCCAGCAGCTTGGCAGGGGTCGCTAATGAAAAACTGTTTTTT. It encodes CASSLAGVANEKLFF.

The V and J genes are TRBV21-1 and TRBJ2-7; the DNA was not used to check the table's D call, TRBD1. TRBV21-1 is given as a pseudogene. This CDR3 comprises 15 residues. The CDR3 loop reads CASSKLGDRDHEQYF. The CDR3 region has the DNA TGTGCCAGCAGCAAACTCGGGGACAGGGACCACGAGCAGTACTTC.

This chain uses TRBV27 with TRBJ1-1, with 10 nucleotides matching TRBD1. Germline loops: CDR1 MNHEY, CDR2 SMNVEV (reference sequence). This CDR3 has 15 residues. Trimming at V came to 5 bases and at J to 4 bases, leaving 7 bases not matched to a gene. The CDR3 reads CASSPRQGAVTEAFF. CDR3 coding DNA: TGTGCCAGCAGTCCTCGACAGGGGGCGGTCACTGAAGCTTTCTTT.

The chain carries TRBV5-1 and TRBJ2-5; 7 bases line up with TRBD1. The V segment lost 2 bases and the J segment 1 base; nucleotides outside the gene matches: 2. Germline loops: CDR1 SGHRS, CDR2 YFSETQ. The CDR3 is 14 amino acids. CDR3 protein: CASSFGDSQETQYF. CDR3 bases: TGCGCCAGCAGCTTCGGGGACAGCCAAGAGACCCAGTACTTC.

This chain connects TRBV4-1 to TRBJ2-1; 10 positions match TRBD2. Germline CDR1 MGHRA, CDR2 YSYEKL. This CDR3 has 16 residues. After removal of 1 base from V and 8 bases from J, the junction contained 8 bases not matched to a gene. This chain's CDR3 is CASSQGAGLASDEQFF. CDR3 bases: TGCGCCAGCAGCCAAGGGGCGGGACTAGCGTCAGATGAGCAGTTCTTC.

The chain joins TRBV19 to TRBJ2-7; 11 nucleotides align to TRBD2. Germline trimming cut 1 base from V and 9 bases from J; bases unmatched to any gene: 14. CDR1 is LNHDA, CDR2 SQIVND, per germline (reference sequence). The CDR3 runs to 17 residues. CDR3 loop: CASSIGGTSGNLRGQYF. In DNA form, the CDR3 reads TGTGCCAGTAGTATAGGAGGGACTAGCGGAAACCTACGAGGGCAGTACTTC.

The V call is TRBV24-1, the J call TRBJ2-7; TRBD2 agrees at 8 bases. Germline V gives CDR1 KGHDR, CDR2 SFDVKD. The CDR3 runs to 17 residues. The junction had 17 bases not matched to a gene; V was cut back by 10 bases and J by 1 base. CDR3 in DNA: TGTGCCACAAGAGATATGCCGGGACTAGTTTTTTCCTACGAGCAGTACTTC. It is translated as CATRDMPGLVFSYEQYF.